Listed below are T cell receptor beta chains from one sample, sequenced in a study of cytomegalovirus exposure and HLA in healthy donors. Only in-frame clones appear in the TCRdb table, and some are missing; sequencing was by immunoSEQ multiplex PCR. The data contain around 150,000 clones, under 90% of them singletons. The sample taken for sequencing was PBMCs. Receptors were obtained from a boy under 10 years old in good health and CMV-seronegative. Both conserved end residues are part of each CDR3.

v_call: TRBV6-1
cdr3_aa: CASNNPGGYTF

v_call: TRBV5-1
cdr3_aa: CASSLVSDSFYEQYF

v_call: TRBV7-2
cdr3_aa: CASSYTGAYEQYF

v_call: TRBV7-2
cdr3_aa: CASSRPRTGGTGANVLTF

v_call: TRBV7-9
cdr3_aa: CASSSSGGAGPDTQYF

v_call: TRBV7-9
cdr3_aa: CASSTGLATGELFF

v_call: TRBV6-1
cdr3_aa: CASSTSSYNEQFF

v_call: TRBV7-9
cdr3_aa: CASSLAAGSTDTQYF

v_call: TRBV11-2
cdr3_aa: CASSSPQGGGEITDTQYF

v_call: TRBV5-6
cdr3_aa: CASSLRTGFNYGYTF

v_call: TRBV6-5
cdr3_aa: CASSYSRGGFTDTQYF

v_call: TRBV18
cdr3_aa: CASSLPTGVYNYGYTF

v_call: TRBV28
cdr3_aa: CASSPPQGAQPQHF